This T cell receptor beta chain was recorded in a study of OX40 agonist ivuxolimab in advanced cancers. In the study overall: Ivuxolimab is a fully human IgG2 antibody that activates OX40 (CD134). Broader study findings: Averaged across samples, CD8+ T cells carried more expanded clones than CD4+ did.

The protocol was immunoSEQ multiplex PCR, while the TCRdb copy is restricted to in-frame clones and leaves out a portion. This table has just under 85,000 clones, roughly 85% appearing once. For this clone: The antigen remains unidentified.

Samples of blood were obtained at baseline, on cycle 4 day 1, and on cycle 7 day 1. Germline CDR1 reads SGHTA; CDR2 reads FQGNSA. The ends lost 1 base at V and 1 base at J; junction bases unmatched: 8. This CDR3 is built from 18 residues. The gene calls are TRBV7-2 and TRBJ2-7, with 12 bases matching TRBD2. This receptor was identified in an adult with an advanced solid tumor such as melanoma, head and neck, liver or kidney cancer. The material was CD4+ or CD8+ T cells sorted from blood, obtained in a trial of the OX40 agonist ivuxolimab. CDR3 residues: CASSLVPSGGAGSYEQYF. Here the CDR3 DNA reads TGTGCCAGCAGCTTAGTACCTAGCGGGGGGGCCGGTTCCTACGAGCAGTACTTC.